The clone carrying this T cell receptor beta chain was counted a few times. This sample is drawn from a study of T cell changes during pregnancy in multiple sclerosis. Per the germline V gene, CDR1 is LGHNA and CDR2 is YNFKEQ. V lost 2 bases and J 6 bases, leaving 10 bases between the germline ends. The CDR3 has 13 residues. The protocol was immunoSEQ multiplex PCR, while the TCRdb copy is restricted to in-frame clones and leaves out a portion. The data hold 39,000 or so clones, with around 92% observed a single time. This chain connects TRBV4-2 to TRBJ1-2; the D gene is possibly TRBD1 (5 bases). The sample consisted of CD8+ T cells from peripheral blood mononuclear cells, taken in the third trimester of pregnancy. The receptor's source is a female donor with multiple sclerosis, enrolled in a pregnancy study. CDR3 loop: CASSQTGRDGYTF. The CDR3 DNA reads TGTGCCAGCAGCCAAACCGGCAGGGATGGCTACACCTTC.